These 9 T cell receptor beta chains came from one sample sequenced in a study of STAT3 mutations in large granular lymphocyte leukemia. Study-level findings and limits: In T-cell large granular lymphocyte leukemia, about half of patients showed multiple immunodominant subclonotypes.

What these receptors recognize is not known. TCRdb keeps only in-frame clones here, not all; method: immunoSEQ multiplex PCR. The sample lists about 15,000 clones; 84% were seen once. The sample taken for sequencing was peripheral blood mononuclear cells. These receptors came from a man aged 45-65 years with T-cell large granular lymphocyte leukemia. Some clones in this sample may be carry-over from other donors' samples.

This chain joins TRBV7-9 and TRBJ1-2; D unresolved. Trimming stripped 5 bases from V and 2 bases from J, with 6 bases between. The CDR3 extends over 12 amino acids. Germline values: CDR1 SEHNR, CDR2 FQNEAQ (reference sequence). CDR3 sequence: CASSRANYGYTF. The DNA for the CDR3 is TGTGCCAGCAGCCGGGCCAACTATGGCTACACCTTC.

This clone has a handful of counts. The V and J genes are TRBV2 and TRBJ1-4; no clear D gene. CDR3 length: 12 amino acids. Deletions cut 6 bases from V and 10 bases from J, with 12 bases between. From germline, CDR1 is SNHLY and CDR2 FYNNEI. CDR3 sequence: CASRSPSGKLFF. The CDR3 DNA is TGTGCCAGCAGGTCCCCCAGCGGAAAACTGTTTTTT.

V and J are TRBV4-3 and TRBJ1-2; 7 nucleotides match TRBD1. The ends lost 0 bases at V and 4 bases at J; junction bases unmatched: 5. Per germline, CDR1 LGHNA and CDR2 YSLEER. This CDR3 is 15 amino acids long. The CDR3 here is CASSQDPGTVYGYTF. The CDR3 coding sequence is TGCGCCAGCAGCCAAGATCCGGGGACAGTCTATGGCTACACCTTC.

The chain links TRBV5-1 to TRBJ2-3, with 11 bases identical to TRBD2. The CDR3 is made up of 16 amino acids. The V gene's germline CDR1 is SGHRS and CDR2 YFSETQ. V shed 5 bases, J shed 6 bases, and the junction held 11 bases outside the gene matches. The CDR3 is CASSSTSGGTTDTQYF. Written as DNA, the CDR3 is TGCGCCAGCAGTTCTACTAGCGGGGGTACAACGGATACGCAGTATTTT.

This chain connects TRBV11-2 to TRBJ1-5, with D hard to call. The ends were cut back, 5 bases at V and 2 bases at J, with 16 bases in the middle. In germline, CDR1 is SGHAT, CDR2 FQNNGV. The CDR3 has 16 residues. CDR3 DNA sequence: TGTGCCAGCAGCCTCTCGGGGAGCGCTCGCAATCAGCCCCAGCATTTT. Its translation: CASSLSGSARNQPQHF.

The CDR3 bases are TGTGCCAGTAGTATAGGGGGGCGGACGAGGTCCGAGCAGTACTTC. Encoded protein: CASSIGGRTRSEQYF. J is TRBJ2-7 and V is TRBV19; D may be TRBD1 (6 bases). Germline values: CDR1 LNHDA, CDR2 SQIVND (reference sequence). This CDR3 spans 15 amino acids. V shed 1 base and J shed 6 bases, with 16 bases lying between them.

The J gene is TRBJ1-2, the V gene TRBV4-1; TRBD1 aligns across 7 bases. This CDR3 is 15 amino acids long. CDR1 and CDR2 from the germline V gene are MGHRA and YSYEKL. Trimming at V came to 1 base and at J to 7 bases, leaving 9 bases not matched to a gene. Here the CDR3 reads CASSQVHTGDSGYTF. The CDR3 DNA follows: TGCGCCAGCAGCCAAGTGCATACAGGGGATAGTGGCTACACCTTC.

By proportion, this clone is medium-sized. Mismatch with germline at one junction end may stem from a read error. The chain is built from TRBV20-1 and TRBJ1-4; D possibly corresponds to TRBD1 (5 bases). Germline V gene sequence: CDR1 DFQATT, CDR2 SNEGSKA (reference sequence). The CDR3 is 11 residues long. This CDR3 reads CSARDPPGLVF. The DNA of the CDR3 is TGCAGTGCTAGAGATCCACCGGGACTGGTCTTT.

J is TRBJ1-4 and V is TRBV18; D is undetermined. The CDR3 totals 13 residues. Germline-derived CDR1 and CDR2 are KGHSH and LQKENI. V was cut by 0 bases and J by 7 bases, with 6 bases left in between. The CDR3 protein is CASSPPNTEKLFF. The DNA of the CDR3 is TGTGCCAGCTCACCACCGAACACTGAAAAACTGTTTTTT.